This entry concerns a single TCR beta chain. Its antigen is not identified. The source of the sample is a study of cytomegalovirus exposure and HLA in healthy donors. Looking at the study overall: A later analysis reported the same platform for the 90 to 150 validation repertoires and the 666 first-cohort repertoires.

Study observations and caveats: The study recorded 150 to 200 TCR beta chains that were cytomegalovirus-associated.

CDR3 length equals 14 residues. Germline V gene lookup returns CDR1 SGHAT and CDR2 FQDESV (reference sequence). V lost 4 bases and J lost 5; bases outside the gene matches: 4. The method was immunoSEQ multiplex PCR; TCRdb's version includes in-frame clones alone and lacks a portion of them. The sample includes 130,000 to 150,000 clones, 70% to 90% seen only once; the top ten take approximately 8.5%. The V and J genes are TRBV11-1 and TRBJ2-3; 9 bases fit TRBD1. The clonotype was recovered from a woman aged 18-29 years in good health and CMV-seropositive. The sequenced sample consisted of PBMCs. The CDR3 spells CASSSQGAGDTQYF. CDR3 nucleotides: TGTGCCAGCAGCTCACAGGGGGCAGGAGATACGCAGTATTTT. The entire variable domain, with the rest obtained from reference TRBV11-1 and TRBJ2-3, is as follows: EAEVAQSPRYKITEKSQAVAFWCDPISGHATLYWYRQILGQGPELLVQFQDESVVDDSQLPKDRFSAERLKGVDSTLKIQPAELGDSAMYLCASSSQGAGDTQYFGPGTRLTVL.